One and the same sample provided the 17 T cell receptor beta chains below, sequenced in a study of T-cell reconstitution after alpha-beta-depleted transplantation in children. Unique molecular identifiers tagged the TCRbeta library. TCRdb passed the PCR reads through MiXCR, listing each CDR3 protein once. Among 350,000 to 500,000 distinct CDR3 sequences, approximately 42% were seen once, and the ten largest hold under 35%. Sequencing used PBMCs, obtained before TCRalphabeta/CD19-depleted stem cell transplant. The receptors were gathered from a girl aged 2 to 10 with aplastic anemia, due to receive a stem cell transplant.

The J gene is TRBJ2-2, the V gene TRBV30, with no clear D. Germline loops: CDR1 GTSNPN, CDR2 SVGIG (reference sequence). The V end lost 0 bases, the J end lost 5 bases, and 7 bases lay between the germline ends. The CDR3 has 13 residues. In nucleotides, the CDR3 is TGTGCCTGGAGTGTACGAATGACCGGGGAGCTGTTTTTT. Its translation: CAWSVRMTGELFF. Based on the CDR3 plus reference TRBV30 and TRBJ2-2, the full variable domain is SQTIHQWPATLVQPVGSPLSLECTVEGTSNPNLYWYRQAAGRGLQLLFYSVGIGQISSEVPQNLSASRPQDRQFILSSKKLLLSDSGFYLCAWSVRMTGELFFGEGSRLTVL.

In this sample, this clonotype turned up many times. This chain joins TRBV5-1 and TRBJ2-3, with D maybe TRBD1 (6 bases). Trimming took off 7 bases at V and 2 bases at J, with 14 bases between the two ends. The CDR3 runs to 14 residues. Germline CDR1 reads SGHRS; CDR2 reads YFSETQ. The CDR3 reads CASQGTLYTDTQYF. The CDR3 DNA reads as TGCGCCAGCCAGGGGACCCTCTACACAGATACGCAGTATTTT.

This clonotype appeared many times. This chain uses TRBV5-6 with TRBJ2-7; D not resolved. From germline, CDR1 is SGHDT and CDR2 YYEEEE. CDR3 length: 11 residues. V lost 8 bases to trimming and J lost 5 bases, with 11 bases between them. DNA for the CDR3: TGTGCCAGTCAGCTTAGTGACGAGCAGTACTTC. This codes for CASQLSDEQYF.

This clonotype was seen repeatedly, ten times or more. V gene TRBV5-1 combines with J gene TRBJ2-7; possibly TRBD2 for D (6 bases). From germline, CDR1 is SGHRS and CDR2 YFSETQ. This CDR3 contains 13 residues. Trimming cost V 4 bases and J 5 bases, with 13 bases left between them. The CDR3 loop is CASSPGGGNEQYF. The CDR3 DNA reads TGCGCCAGCAGCCCAGGTGGAGGGAACGAGCAGTACTTC.

This clonotype was counted between two and nine times. The gene calls are TRBV6-5 and TRBJ1-2; D gene uncertain. Trimming removed 2 bases at V and 6 bases at J, with 10 bases between. The CDR3 covers 13 residues. Germline-derived CDR1 and CDR2 are MNHEY and SVGAGI. The CDR3 here is CASSYRRGHGYTF. The CDR3 DNA follows: TGTGCCAGCAGTTACCGACGGGGTCATGGCTACACCTTC.

This clonotype came up many times. The CDR3 DNA sequence: TGCAGCGTTGAAGATCATAGTCTAGGTAGAGTAAGATACAATGAGCAGTTCTTC. Encoded protein: CSVEDHSLGRVRYNEQFF. The rearrangement uses TRBV29-1 and TRBJ2-1; unclear D gene. CDR3 length: 18 amino acids. Germline values: CDR1 SQVTM, CDR2 ANQGSEA. The V gene lost 0 bases and the J gene lost 4 bases, with 22 bases spanning the gap.

Ten or more counts support this clonotype. The chain combines TRBV4-1 with TRBJ2-1; 10 bases match TRBD2. This CDR3 has 18 residues. The germline CDR1 and CDR2 sequences are MGHRA and YSYEKL. The ends lost 0 bases at V and 4 bases at J; junction bases unmatched: 9. The CDR3: CASSQDHPTTSGYNEQFF. The CDR3 DNA follows: TGCGCCAGCAGCCAAGATCACCCGACGACTAGCGGGTACAATGAGCAGTTCTTC.

This clonotype is a singleton in its sample. V usage is TRBV10-2 and J usage is TRBJ2-3; TRBD1 is a possible D gene (6 bases). Trimming took off 4 bases at V and 2 bases at J, with 10 bases between the two ends. The length of the CDR3 is 14 residues. Germline V CDR1 and CDR2: WSHSY, SAAADI. This chain's CDR3 is CASSGQGHTDTQYF. CDR3 DNA: TGCGCCAGCAGTGGGCAGGGACACACAGATACGCAGTATTTT.

This clonotype was recorded a few times. DNA of the CDR3: TGTGCCAGCAGTTTATCGGGTTCGGTGGGGATGCTGTTTTTT. Protein: CASSLSGSVGMLFF. V usage is TRBV27 and J usage is TRBJ1-4; D remains ambiguous. The V end was cut by 0 bases, the J end by 14 bases, with 16 bases between. This CDR3 has 14 residues. CDR1 and CDR2 (germline): MNHEY, SMNVEV (reference sequence).

The V call is TRBV4-1, the J call TRBJ2-7; D might be TRBD1 (5 bases). CDR1 MGHRA and CDR2 YSYEKL come from the germline V gene. The ends were cut back, 2 bases at V and 2 bases at J, with 13 bases in the middle. This CDR3 has 15 amino acids. For the CDR3, the DNA is TGCGCCAGCAGCCAATTGAGAACAGGACCCTACGAGCAGTACTTC. This codes for CASSQLRTGPYEQYF.

The chain has TRBV4-1 and TRBJ1-5; no reliable D call. The CDR3 has 16 residues. V lost 0 bases and J 3 bases, leaving 12 bases between the germline ends. In germline, CDR1 is MGHRA, CDR2 YSYEKL. The CDR3 bases are TGCGCCAGCAGCCAAGATCCCGACGGCTACAATCAGCCCCAGCATTTT. It codes for CASSQDPDGYNQPQHF.

This clonotype came up once. The chain joins TRBV10-1 to TRBJ2-1; D is unclear. Looked up from germline, CDR1 is WNHNN and CDR2 is SYGVQD (reference sequence). V dropped 4 bases and J dropped 5 bases, with 9 bases sitting between them. The CDR3 runs to 13 residues. The CDR3 reads CASSVGPHNEQFF. CDR3 in DNA: TGCGCCAGCAGTGTAGGGCCCCACAATGAGCAGTTCTTC.

This clonotype was seen repeatedly, ten times or more. In DNA form, the CDR3 reads TGTGCCAGCAGCTTTCCCATATCGGGGGTATCCTACGAGCAGTACTTC. Protein sequence: CASSFPISGVSYEQYF. This chain links TRBV7-8 with TRBJ2-7; a weak D match, TRBD2 (6 bases). The germline CDR1 and CDR2 sequences are SGHVS and FQNEAQ. With 3 bases removed from V and 1 base from J, the gap between germline ends came to 16 bases. This CDR3 has 16 residues.

The rearrangement joins TRBV10-3 to TRBJ2-7, with TRBD2 matching 9 bases. The CDR3 runs 15 residues. Trimming at V came to 3 bases and at J to 1 base, leaving 4 bases not matched to a gene. CDR1 ENHRY and CDR2 SYGVKD come from the germline V gene. CDR3 coding DNA: TGTGCCATCAGTGATAGCGGGAGAGTGTCCTACGAGCAGTACTTC. As protein: CAISDSGRVSYEQYF.

This clonotype was seen a handful of times. The chain couples TRBV20-1 to TRBJ1-5; D unclear. The V end was cut by 3 bases, the J end by 3 bases, with 9 bases between. CDR1 is DFQATT, CDR2 SNEGSKA, per germline (reference sequence). The CDR3 has 13 residues. DNA of the CDR3: TGCAGTGCTAGTAACAGCCTCAATCAGCCCCAGCATTTT. Protein product: CSASNSLNQPQHF.

This chain connects TRBV12-3 or TRBV12-4 to TRBJ1-3; perhaps TRBD1 as D (5 bases). This CDR3 contains 14 residues. Trimming stripped 6 bases from V and 2 bases from J, with 11 bases between. CDR3 bases: TGTGCCAGCAGCTGGGGCAGGGCTGGAAACACCATATATTTT. This codes for CASSWGRAGNTIYF.

The chain has TRBV6-5 and TRBJ2-1; D not resolved. Germline CDR1 is MNHEY and CDR2 is SVGAGI. The CDR3 spans 11 residues. Trimming removed 5 bases at V and 8 bases at J, with 7 bases between. In nucleotides, the CDR3 is TGTGCCAGCAGTAATATGTATGAGCAGTTCTTC. This codes for CASSNMYEQFF.